The following is a TCR beta chain sequence with its context. Its antigen remains unidentified. This specimen belongs to a study of cytomegalovirus exposure and HLA in healthy donors. The CDR3 is 15 residues long. The germline gives CDR1 SGHRS, CDR2 YFSETQ. V dropped 7 bases and J dropped 2; count of bases not matched to a gene: 9. Vbeta (60) and Jbeta (13) primers were used in the PCR. Data came from immunoSEQ multiplex PCR; TCRdb stores just in-frame clones and leaves some out. There are fewer than 200,000 clones in the sample; roughly four fifths occur only once, and roughly a tenth lies in the top ten. Study-level points and caveats: When analyzed later, the rates of TCR association showed variation by HLA locus, with DRB1 the most and HLA-C the fewest. Associated with cytomegalovirus, according to the listing, were some 180 TCR beta chains. An observed cluster of highly shared sequence variants was recorded as a likely sequencing artifact. A later analysis found common viral pathogens apparently linked to several of the most significant clusters.

The sequenced sample was PBMCs. The chain is built from TRBV5-1 and TRBJ1-1; 9 bases are a match to TRBD1. This clonotype originated in a man aged 50 to 59 in good health and CMV-seropositive. CDR3 bases: TGCGCCAGCGGCCGGACAGGGGCGGAAAACACTGAAGCTTTCTTT. Translated, it gives CASGRTGAENTEAFF.